A selection of T cell receptor beta chains follows, all from one sample in a study of long-term antiretroviral therapy in people with HIV. Produced via immunoSEQ multiplex PCR; TCRdb's table is partial and in-frame only. In the table there are about 10,000 clones, over 75% of which are singletons. The source was unsorted PBMCs, collected 0.7 years after starting antiretroviral therapy. The source is a man in his forties or fifties with HIV. Both conserved end residues are part of each CDR3. A D gene is named only where the DNA matches it firmly. Clone size is given for some rows only: seen once, a few or many times, or a class if the clone is expanded.

size,V,D,J,CDR3,DNA
NA,TRBV7-9,NA,TRBJ2-2,CASSLLRREAGELFF,TGTGCCAGCAGCTTACTTCGTCGAGAGGCCGGGGAGCTGTTTTTT
NA,TRBV11-2,NA,TRBJ2-7,CASSFQGRGLYEQYF,TGTGCCAGCAGCTTCCAGGGGAGGGGGCTGTACGAGCAGTACTTC
NA,TRBV5-5,NA,TRBJ1-4,CASSRIGTNEKLFF,TGTGCCAGCAGCCGCATTGGGACTAATGAAAAACTGTTTTTT
NA,TRBV6-5,NA,TRBJ2-3,CASSYSRGTDTQYF,TGTGCCAGCAGTTACTCTCGAGGGACAGATACGCAGTATTTT
NA,TRBV7-3,TRBD2,TRBJ2-1,CASSSRPSLAGGYNEQFF,TGTGCCAGCAGCTCAAGACCGTCCCTAGCGGGGGGTTACAATGAGCAGTTCTTC
once,TRBV5-1,TRBD1,TRBJ1-2,CASSTDRANYGYTF,TGCGCCAGCAGCACGGACAGGGCCAACTATGGCTACACCTTC
NA,TRBV4-2,TRBD1,TRBJ1-1,CASSQVGTGGVNTEAFF,TGTGCCAGCAGCCAGGTGGGGACAGGGGGCGTGAACACTGAAGCTTTCTTT
NA,TRBV6-5,NA,TRBJ2-5,CASSAASEETQYF,TGTGCCAGCAGTGCGGCTAGCGAAGAGACCCAGTACTTC
NA,TRBV29-1,NA,TRBJ2-6,CSVEYGSSGANVLTF,TGCAGCGTTGAGTACGGTAGCTCTGGGGCCAACGTCCTGACTTTC
once,TRBV28,TRBD1,TRBJ2-6,CASSSGQGVGGANVLTF,TGTGCCAGCAGTTCCGGACAGGGGGTTGGTGGGGCCAACGTCCTGACTTTC
NA,TRBV11-2,NA,TRBJ2-6,CASSLVGFLLSGANVLTF,TGTGCCAGCAGCTTAGTCGGGTTCCTCCTCTCTGGGGCCAACGTCCTGACTTTC
NA,TRBV28,TRBD2,TRBJ2-1,CASSSGTSGDNEQFF,TGTGCCAGCAGTTCCGGGACTAGCGGTGACAATGAGCAGTTCTTC
NA,TRBV6-5,NA,TRBJ1-2,CASSYSGQPYGYTF,TGTGCCAGCAGTTACTCGGGTCAGCCCTATGGCTACACCTTC
NA,TRBV7-3,TRBD2,TRBJ2-2,CASSRLAGMNTGELFF,TGTGCCAGCAGCCGACTAGCGGGGATGAACACCGGGGAGCTGTTTTTT
NA,TRBV4-3,TRBD1,TRBJ1-2,CASSRDRDSILGYTF,TGCGCCAGCAGCCGCGATCGGGACAGTATTCTTGGCTACACCTTC
few,TRBV25-1,NA,TRBJ2-3,CASSELKGTDTQYF,TGTGCCAGCAGTGAATTGAAAGGCACAGATACGCAGTATTTT
NA,TRBV6-4,TRBD1,TRBJ1-5,CASSGTDYQPQHF,TGTGCCAGCAGCGGGACAGATTATCAGCCCCAGCATTTT
NA,TRBV4-1,TRBD1,TRBJ2-7,CASSYDEQGNTPYF,TGCGCCAGCAGCTACGATGAACAGGGGAATACGCCGTACTTC
few,TRBV7-9,TRBD2,TRBJ2-1,CASSLGGGSGRSGYNEQFF,TGTGCCAGCAGCTTAGGAGGCGGTAGCGGGAGATCCGGCTACAATGAGCAGTTCTTC
few,TRBV14,NA,TRBJ2-7,CASSPGHSLFYEQYF,TGTGCCAGCAGCCCTGGGCACTCCCTTTTCTACGAGCAGTACTTC
few,TRBV9,NA,TRBJ1-5,CASSVGGSNQPQHF,TGTGCCAGCAGCGTAGGAGGGAGCAATCAGCCCCAGCATTTT
NA,TRBV28,NA,TRBJ2-7,CASSPQGTASDEQYF,TGTGCCAGCAGCCCCCAGGGGACTGCGTCGGACGAGCAGTACTTC
NA,TRBV7-9,NA,TRBJ1-1,CASSLDSRGYEAFF,TGTGCCAGCAGCTTAGACTCCCGGGGGTATGAAGCTTTCTTT
NA,TRBV7-6,NA,TRBJ2-2,CASSQGNTGELFF,TGTGCCAGCAGCCAGGGGAACACCGGGGAGCTGTTTTTT
NA,TRBV30,NA,TRBJ2-2,CAWSVGVPGELFF,TGTGCCTGGAGTGTGGGGGTGCCCGGGGAGCTGTTTTTT
NA,TRBV28,NA,TRBJ1-2,CASSYKTAHDGYTF,TGTGCCAGCAGTTACAAAACAGCCCACGATGGCTACACCTTC
NA,TRBV19,TRBD1,TRBJ2-7,CASSTSGQGTYEQYF,TGTGCCAGTAGTACCTCGGGACAGGGAACCTACGAGCAGTACTTC
NA,TRBV4-2,NA,TRBJ1-1,CASSQLPTAGIAEAFF,TGTGCCAGCAGCCAACTCCCCACAGCCGGGATCGCTGAAGCTTTCTTT
NA,TRBV5-4,NA,TRBJ2-7,CASSLLLGGASYEQYF,TGTGCCAGCAGCTTGCTACTTGGGGGGGCCTCCTACGAGCAGTACTTC
NA,TRBV7-2,TRBD2,TRBJ2-3,CASSQEAGAALDTQYF,TGTGCCAGCAGCCAAGAAGCGGGAGCCGCTTTGGATACGCAGTATTTT
once,TRBV30,NA,TRBJ2-7,CAWRDMSSYEQYF,TGTGCCTGGAGAGATATGAGCTCCTACGAGCAGTACTTC
NA,TRBV4-3,NA,TRBJ2-1,CASSQWLVNEQFF,TGCGCCAGCAGCCAATGGCTGGTCAATGAGCAGTTCTTC
NA,TRBV7-8,NA,TRBJ2-7,CASSTRQYEQYF,TGTGCCAGCAGCACCCGACAGTACGAGCAGTACTTC
NA,TRBV18,TRBD2,TRBJ2-3,CASSPGTSGRTDTQYF,TGTGCCAGCTCACCCGGGACTAGCGGACGCACAGATACGCAGTATTTT
few,TRBV7-9,NA,TRBJ2-7,CASRGVGIEQYF,TGTGCCAGCAGGGGAGTTGGAATCGAGCAGTACTTC
NA,TRBV29-1,TRBD2,TRBJ2-1,CSVGLAGGSYNEQFF,TGCAGCGTTGGGCTAGCGGGAGGATCCTACAATGAGCAGTTCTTC
NA,TRBV2,NA,TRBJ1-1,CASAETPEPATAFF,TGTGCCAGCGCGGAGACTCCCGAACCAGCGACAGCTTTCTTT